This T cell receptor (beta chain) originates from a study of cytomegalovirus exposure and HLA in healthy donors. Both 60 Vbeta primers and 13 Jbeta primers went into the PCR. Produced via immunoSEQ multiplex PCR; TCRdb's table is partial and in-frame only. The sample records about 180,000 clones, 60% to 80% being singletons. Details on this clone: Its target is unknown.

Deletions cut 0 bases from V and 7 bases from J, with 16 bases between. Germline values: CDR1 MNHEY, CDR2 SVGAGI. The CDR3 loop spans 16 amino acids. Study results and caveats: Cytomegalovirus association was assigned to over 150 TCR beta chains.

The V and J genes are TRBV6-5 and TRBJ1-5; tentatively, D is TRBD1 (6 bases). This sequence originates from a man aged 40-49 years in good health and CMV-seropositive. Material: PBMCs. The CDR3 DNA reads as TGTGCCAGCAGTTACTCGCGGGCAGGGGTGAACCAGCCCCAGCATTTT. It translates to CASSYSRAGVNQPQHF.